Each of the 12 T cell receptor beta chains below was sequenced from the same sample in a study of shared clonotypes between healthy human individuals (dated by TCRdb to about 2020). Preparation of the library involved the immunoSEQ multiplex PCR assay. TCRdb retrieved this table from immuneACCESS and kept in-frame rearrangements only. Not all clones are present; in checked studies, unresolved V genes account for under half, and no reason is known for the remainder. This sample gives some 2,000,000 clones in total; 95% of them show up just once. 0.13% of the sample is held by the ten biggest clonotypes. The sample comprised naive CD4+ T cells sorted from blood. The cell subset or site tag for this specimen amounts to: CD45RA+ positively selected. These TCRs come from a man aged 18 to 29 in good health.

The chain uses TRBV29-1 and TRBJ2-7; no reliable D call. CDR1 is SQVTM, CDR2 ANQGSEA, per germline. The V end was cut by 6 bases, the J end by 3 bases, with 21 bases between. CDR3 length: 15 amino acids. CDR3 residues: CSVARPTRSYYEQYF. The CDR3 DNA follows: TGCAGCGTAGCGAGACCGACAAGAAGTTACTACGAGCAGTACTTC.

The V call is TRBV5-4, the J call TRBJ2-3, with 7 nucleotides matching TRBD1. Germline-derived CDR1 and CDR2 are SGHNT and YYREEE (reference sequence). This CDR3 region has 16 residues. Trimming at V came to 2 bases and at J to 1 base, leaving 7 bases not matched to a gene. The CDR3 DNA reads as TGTGCCAGCAGCTTAAACCCCGGGACAGGCACAGATACGCAGTATTTT. Residues: CASSLNPGTGTDTQYF.

This clone was seen only once. V and J are TRBV30 and TRBJ2-1, with D possibly matching TRBD1 (5 bases). The CDR3 runs to 15 residues. Germline CDR1 reads GTSNPN; CDR2 reads SVGIG (reference sequence). Trimming pared 1 base from V and 2 bases from J, leaving 12 bases between. The CDR3 loop is CAWSAAEGAYNEQFF. The CDR3 DNA reads as TGTGCCTGGAGTGCCGCAGAAGGGGCCTACAATGAGCAGTTCTTC.

The rearrangement joins TRBV7-2 to TRBJ2-7, with no clear D. Germline loops: CDR1 SGHTA, CDR2 FQGNSA. Trimming left V 5 bases short and J 0 bases short, with 14 bases between. The CDR3 is 15 amino acids. Here the CDR3 DNA reads TGTGCCAGCAGCCCATCTCGCGTCAGCTCCTACGAGCAGTACTTC. This encodes CASSPSRVSSYEQYF.

The V call is TRBV28, the J call TRBJ2-7; either TRBD1 or TRBD2 may supply D (6 bases each). The germline gives CDR1 MDHEN, CDR2 SYDVKM. The V and J ends lost 6 bases and 0 bases respectively, with 15 bases between them. CDR3 length: 15 residues. CDR3 in amino acids: CASSLGGFGSYEQYF. The CDR3, as DNA: TGTGCCAGCAGCCTAGGGGGGTTCGGCTCCTACGAGCAGTACTTC.

This rearrangement joins TRBV9 to TRBJ2-1, with 7 nucleotides matching TRBD1. Germline V lookup: CDR1 SGDLS, CDR2 YYNGEE. CDR3 size: 14 residues. Trimming took 4 bases from V and 5 from J; bases not matched to a gene: 6. CDR3 protein: CASSPQTGNNEQFF. For the CDR3, the DNA is TGTGCCAGCAGCCCACAGACAGGGAACAATGAGCAGTTCTTC.

The J gene is TRBJ2-4, the V gene TRBV5-6; the D is unclear. The CDR3 is 17 residues long. The germline CDR1 and CDR2 sequences are SGHDT and YYEEEE. V lost 0 bases and J lost 0, with 13 bases in between. The chain's CDR3 is CASSLALTDGAKNIQYF. The CDR3 DNA reads as TGTGCCAGCAGCTTGGCCCTCACAGACGGAGCCAAAAACATTCAGTACTTC.

The DNA for the CDR3 is TGTGCCAGCAGTGAATATAGGACGGGACTAGCGGGATACAATGAGCAGTTCTTC. Translated, it gives CASSEYRTGLAGYNEQFF. The chain is built from TRBV25-1 and TRBJ2-1; 13 nucleotides align to TRBD2. The V segment lost 0 bases and the J segment 4 bases; nucleotides outside the gene matches: 6. CDR1 MGHDK and CDR2 SYGVNS come from the germline V gene. This CDR3 has 18 amino acids.

The chain couples TRBV5-4 to TRBJ2-7, with TRBD1 as a possible D gene (6 bases). The CDR3 is 19 amino acids. Trimming cost V 4 bases and J 3 bases, with 29 bases left between them. CDR1 SGHNT and CDR2 YYREEE come from the germline V gene (reference sequence). CDR3 protein: CASSHKQGLNSFIIYEQYF. The DNA of the CDR3 is TGTGCCAGCAGCCATAAACAGGGTTTGAATAGTTTCATTATCTACGAGCAGTACTTC.

This chain's CDR3 is CASSQVTSGSRNTQYF. For the CDR3, the DNA is TGCGCCAGCAGCCAAGTAACTAGCGGGAGTAGGAATACGCAGTATTTT. This rearrangement joins TRBV4-3 to TRBJ2-3; 11 bases agree with TRBD2. CDR1 and CDR2 (germline): LGHNA, YSLEER. The ends lost 1 base at V and 7 bases at J; junction bases unmatched: 7. This CDR3 region has 16 residues.

This sequence joins TRBV7-9 and TRBJ1-1; D is possibly TRBD1 (6 bases). V gave up 2 bases and J gave up 4 bases, with 11 bases separating them. Germline CDR1 reads SEHNR; CDR2 reads FQNEAQ (reference sequence). There are 14 residues in the CDR3. CDR3 bases: TGTGCCAGCAGCTTACGGCAGGGGACCACTGAAGCTTTCTTT. As protein: CASSLRQGTTEAFF.

The chain is built from TRBV5-1 and TRBJ1-4, with 10 positions matching TRBD1. The germline gives CDR1 SGHRS, CDR2 YFSETQ. V lost 4 bases and J lost 3; bases outside the gene matches: 3. The CDR3 is 15 amino acids. CDR3 in amino acids: CASSRQGAANEKLFF. The CDR3 coding sequence is TGCGCCAGCAGCAGACAGGGGGCGGCTAATGAAAAACTGTTTTTT.